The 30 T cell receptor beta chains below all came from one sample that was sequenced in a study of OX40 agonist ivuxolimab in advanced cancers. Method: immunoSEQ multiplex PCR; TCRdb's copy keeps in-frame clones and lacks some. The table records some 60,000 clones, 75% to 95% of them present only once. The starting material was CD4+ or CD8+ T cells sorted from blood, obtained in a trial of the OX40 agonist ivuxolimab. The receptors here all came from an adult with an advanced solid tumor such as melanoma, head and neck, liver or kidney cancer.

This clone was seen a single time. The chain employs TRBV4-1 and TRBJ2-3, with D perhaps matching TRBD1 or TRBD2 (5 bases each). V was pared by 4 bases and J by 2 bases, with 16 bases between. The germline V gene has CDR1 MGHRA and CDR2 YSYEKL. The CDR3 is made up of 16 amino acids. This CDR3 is CASSLSGTIHTDTQYF. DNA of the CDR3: TGCGCCAGCAGCCTATCCGGGACGATACACACAGATACGCAGTATTTT.

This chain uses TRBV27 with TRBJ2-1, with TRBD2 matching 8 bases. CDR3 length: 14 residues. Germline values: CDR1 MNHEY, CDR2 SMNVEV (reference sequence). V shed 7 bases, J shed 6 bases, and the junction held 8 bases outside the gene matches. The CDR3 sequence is CASNLGLAPNEQFF. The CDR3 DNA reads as TGTGCCAGCAATCTAGGACTAGCCCCCAATGAGCAGTTCTTC.

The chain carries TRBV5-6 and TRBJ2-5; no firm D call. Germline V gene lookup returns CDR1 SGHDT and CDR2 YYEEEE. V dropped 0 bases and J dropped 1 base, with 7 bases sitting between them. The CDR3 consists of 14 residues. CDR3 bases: TGTGCCAGCAGCTTGGGCGAGCCCCAAGAGACCCAGTACTTC. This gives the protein CASSLGEPQETQYF.

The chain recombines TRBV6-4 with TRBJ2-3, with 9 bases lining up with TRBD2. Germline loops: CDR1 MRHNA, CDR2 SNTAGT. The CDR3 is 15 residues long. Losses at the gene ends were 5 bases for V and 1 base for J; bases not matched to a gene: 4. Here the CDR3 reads CASSKEREGTDTQYF. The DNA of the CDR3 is TGTGCCAGCAGTAAGGAGCGGGAGGGCACAGATACGCAGTATTTT.

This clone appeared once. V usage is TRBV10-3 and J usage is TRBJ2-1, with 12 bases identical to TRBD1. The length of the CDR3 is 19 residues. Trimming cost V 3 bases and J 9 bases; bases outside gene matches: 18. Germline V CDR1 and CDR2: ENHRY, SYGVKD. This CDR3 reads CAISEVGSGTGGLEVEQFF. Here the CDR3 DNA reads TGTGCCATCAGTGAAGTCGGTTCCGGGACAGGGGGCCTGGAGGTTGAGCAGTTCTTC.

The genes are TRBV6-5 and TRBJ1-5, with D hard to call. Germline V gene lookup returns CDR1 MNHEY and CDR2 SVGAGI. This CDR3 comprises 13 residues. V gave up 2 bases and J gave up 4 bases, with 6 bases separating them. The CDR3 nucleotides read TGTGCCAGCAGTTACGAGGAGAATCAGCCCCAGCATTTT. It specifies CASSYEENQPQHF.

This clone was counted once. CDR3 coding DNA: TGTGCCAGCAGCTGGGACTTGAACACCGGGGAGCTGTTTTTT. Its translation is CASSWDLNTGELFF. This chain uses TRBV6-5 with TRBJ2-2; D may be TRBD2 (6 bases). The CDR3 spans 14 residues. Germline CDR1 MNHEY, CDR2 SVGAGI. V gave up 6 bases and J gave up 1 base, with 9 bases separating them.

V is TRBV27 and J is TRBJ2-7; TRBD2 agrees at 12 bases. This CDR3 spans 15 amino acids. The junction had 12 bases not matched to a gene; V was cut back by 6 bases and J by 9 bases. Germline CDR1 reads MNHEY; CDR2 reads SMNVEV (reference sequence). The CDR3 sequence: CASSISASGRVGQYF. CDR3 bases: TGTGCCAGCAGCATCTCCGCTAGCGGGAGGGTCGGGCAGTACTTC.

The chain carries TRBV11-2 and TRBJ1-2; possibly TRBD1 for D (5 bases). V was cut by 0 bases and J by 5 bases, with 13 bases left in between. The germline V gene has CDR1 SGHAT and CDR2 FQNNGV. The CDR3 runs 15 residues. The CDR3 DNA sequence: TGTGCCAGCAGCTTAGATTGGACGGGGGTTTATGGCTACACCTTC. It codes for CASSLDWTGVYGYTF.

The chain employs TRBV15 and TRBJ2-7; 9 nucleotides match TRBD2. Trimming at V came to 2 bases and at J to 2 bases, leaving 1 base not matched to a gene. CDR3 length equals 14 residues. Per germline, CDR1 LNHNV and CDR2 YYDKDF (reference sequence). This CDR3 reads CATSRSSGTYEQYF. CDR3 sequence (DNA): TGTGCCACCAGCAGATCTAGCGGGACCTACGAGCAGTACTTC. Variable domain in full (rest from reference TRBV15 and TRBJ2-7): DAMVIQNPRYQVTQFGKPVTLSCSQTLNHNVMYWYQQKSSQAPKLLFHYYDKDFNNEADTPDNFQSRRPNTSFCFLDIRSPGLGDTAMYLCATSRSSGTYEQYFGPGTRLTVT.

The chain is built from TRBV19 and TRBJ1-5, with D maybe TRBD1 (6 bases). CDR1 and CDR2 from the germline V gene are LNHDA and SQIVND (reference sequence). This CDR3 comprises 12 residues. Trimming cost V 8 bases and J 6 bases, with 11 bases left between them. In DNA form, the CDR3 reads TGTGCCAGTTCCATAGGGGGTCAGCCCCAGCATTTT. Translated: CASSIGGQPQHF.

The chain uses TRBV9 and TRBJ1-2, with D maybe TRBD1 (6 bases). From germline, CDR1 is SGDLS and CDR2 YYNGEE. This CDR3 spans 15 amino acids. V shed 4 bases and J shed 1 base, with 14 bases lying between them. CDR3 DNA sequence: TGTGCCAGCAGCCCGACGGGACATTTTAACTATGGCTACACCTTC. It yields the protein CASSPTGHFNYGYTF.

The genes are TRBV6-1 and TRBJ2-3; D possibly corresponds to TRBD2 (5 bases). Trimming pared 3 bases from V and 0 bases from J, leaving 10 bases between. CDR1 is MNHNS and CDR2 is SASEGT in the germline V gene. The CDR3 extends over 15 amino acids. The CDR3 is CASSERVGSTDTQYF. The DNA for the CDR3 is TGTGCCAGCAGTGAGCGGGTCGGTAGCACAGATACGCAGTATTTT.

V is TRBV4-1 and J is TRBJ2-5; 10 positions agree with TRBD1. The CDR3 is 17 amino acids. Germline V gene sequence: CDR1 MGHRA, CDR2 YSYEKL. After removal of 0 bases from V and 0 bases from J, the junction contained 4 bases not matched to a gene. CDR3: CASSQEPGQGYQETQYF. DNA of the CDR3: TGCGCCAGCAGCCAAGAGCCGGGACAGGGGTACCAAGAGACCCAGTACTTC.

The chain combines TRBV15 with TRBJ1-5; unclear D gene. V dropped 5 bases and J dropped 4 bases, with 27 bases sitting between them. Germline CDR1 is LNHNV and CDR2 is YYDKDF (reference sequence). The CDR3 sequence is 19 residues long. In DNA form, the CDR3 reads TGTGCCACCAGCCCTTCCCCCGGCCAAGGATATAGTCGTAATCAGCCCCAGCATTTT. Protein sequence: CATSPSPGQGYSRNQPQHF.

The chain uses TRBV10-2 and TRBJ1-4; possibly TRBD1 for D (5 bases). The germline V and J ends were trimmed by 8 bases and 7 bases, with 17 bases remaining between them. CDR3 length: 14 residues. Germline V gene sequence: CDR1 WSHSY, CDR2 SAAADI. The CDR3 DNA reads TGCGCCAGCCAAAAGCTGGGGGGTACTGAAAAACTGTTTTTT. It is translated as CASQKLGGTEKLFF.

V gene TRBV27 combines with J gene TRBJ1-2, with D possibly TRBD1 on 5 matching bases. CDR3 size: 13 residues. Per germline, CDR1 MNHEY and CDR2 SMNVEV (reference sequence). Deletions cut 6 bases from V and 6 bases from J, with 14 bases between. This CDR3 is CASRVGGGNGYTF. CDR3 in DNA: TGTGCCAGCAGGGTTGGGGGGGGGAATGGCTACACCTTC.

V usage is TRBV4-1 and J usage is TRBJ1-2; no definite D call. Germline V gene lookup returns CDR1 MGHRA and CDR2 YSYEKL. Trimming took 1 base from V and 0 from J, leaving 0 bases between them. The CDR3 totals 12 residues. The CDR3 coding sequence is TGCGCCAGCAGCCAAGCTAACTATGGCTACACCTTC. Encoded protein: CASSQANYGYTF.

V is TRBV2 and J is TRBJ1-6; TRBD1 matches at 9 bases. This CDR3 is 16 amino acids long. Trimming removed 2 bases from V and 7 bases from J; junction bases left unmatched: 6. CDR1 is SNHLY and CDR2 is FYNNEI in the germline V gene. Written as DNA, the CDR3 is TGTGCCAGCAGTGAAACGCGGACAGGGGAGAATTCACCCCTCCACTTT. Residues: CASSETRTGENSPLHF.

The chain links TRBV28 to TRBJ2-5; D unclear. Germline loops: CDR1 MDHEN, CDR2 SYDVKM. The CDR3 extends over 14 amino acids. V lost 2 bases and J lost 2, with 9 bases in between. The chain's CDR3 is CASSLTQDQETQYF. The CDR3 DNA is TGTGCCAGCAGTTTAACCCAAGATCAAGAGACCCAGTACTTC.

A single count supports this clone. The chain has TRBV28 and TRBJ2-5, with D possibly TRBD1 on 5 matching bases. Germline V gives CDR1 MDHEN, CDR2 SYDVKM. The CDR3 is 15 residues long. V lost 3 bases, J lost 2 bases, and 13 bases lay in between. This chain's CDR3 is CASSLGQMIQETQYF. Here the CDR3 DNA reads TGTGCCAGCAGTTTGGGGCAGATGATACAAGAGACCCAGTACTTC.

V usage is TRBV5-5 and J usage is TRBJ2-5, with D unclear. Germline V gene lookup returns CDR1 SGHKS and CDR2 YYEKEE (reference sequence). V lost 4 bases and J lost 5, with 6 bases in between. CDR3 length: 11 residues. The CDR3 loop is CASSLRETQYF. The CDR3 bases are TGTGCCAGCAGCCTGCGGGAGACCCAGTACTTC.

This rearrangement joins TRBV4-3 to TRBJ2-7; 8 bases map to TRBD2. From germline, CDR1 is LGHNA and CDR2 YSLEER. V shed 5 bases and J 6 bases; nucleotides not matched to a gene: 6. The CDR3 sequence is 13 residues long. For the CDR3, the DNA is TGCGCCAGCAGCGTAAGCGGGAGCGCCGAGCAGTACTTC. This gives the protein CASSVSGSAEQYF.

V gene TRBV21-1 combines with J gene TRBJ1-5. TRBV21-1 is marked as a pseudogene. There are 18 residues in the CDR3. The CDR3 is CASSGTTELSIGNQPQHF. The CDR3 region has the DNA TGTGCCAGCAGCGGGACGACAGAGTTAAGTATTGGCAATCAGCCCCAGCATTTT.

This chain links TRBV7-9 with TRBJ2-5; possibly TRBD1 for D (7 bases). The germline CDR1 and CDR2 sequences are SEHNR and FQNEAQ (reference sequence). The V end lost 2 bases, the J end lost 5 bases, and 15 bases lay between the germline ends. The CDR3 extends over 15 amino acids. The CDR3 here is CASSLRTGEVETQYF. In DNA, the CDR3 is TGTGCCAGCAGCTTACGTACAGGGGAGGTGGAGACCCAGTACTTC.

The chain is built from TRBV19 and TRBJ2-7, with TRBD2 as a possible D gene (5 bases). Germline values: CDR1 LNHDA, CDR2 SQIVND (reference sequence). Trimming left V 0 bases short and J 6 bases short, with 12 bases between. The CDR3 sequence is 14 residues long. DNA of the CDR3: TGTGCCAGTAGTATAGAGGGAGCCCCCGCCGAGCAGTACTTC. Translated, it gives CASSIEGAPAEQYF.

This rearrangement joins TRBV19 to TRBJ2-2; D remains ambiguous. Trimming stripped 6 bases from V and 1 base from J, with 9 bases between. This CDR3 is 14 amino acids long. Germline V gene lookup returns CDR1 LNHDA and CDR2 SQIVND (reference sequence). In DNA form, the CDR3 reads TGTGCCAGTAGGCCCCTGGAGAACACCGGGGAGCTGTTTTTT. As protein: CASRPLENTGELFF.

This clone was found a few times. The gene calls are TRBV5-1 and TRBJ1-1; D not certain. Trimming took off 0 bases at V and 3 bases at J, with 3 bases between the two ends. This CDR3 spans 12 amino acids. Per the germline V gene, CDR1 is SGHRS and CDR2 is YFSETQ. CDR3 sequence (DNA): TGCGCCAGCAGCTTGGCGGACACTGAAGCTTTCTTT. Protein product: CASSLADTEAFF.

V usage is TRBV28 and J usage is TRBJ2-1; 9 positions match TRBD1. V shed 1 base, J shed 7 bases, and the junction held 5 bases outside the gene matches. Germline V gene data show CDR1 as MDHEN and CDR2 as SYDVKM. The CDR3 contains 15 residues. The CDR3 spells CASSLSGTGYNEQFF. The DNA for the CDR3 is TGTGCCAGCAGTTTATCCGGGACAGGGTATAATGAGCAGTTCTTC.

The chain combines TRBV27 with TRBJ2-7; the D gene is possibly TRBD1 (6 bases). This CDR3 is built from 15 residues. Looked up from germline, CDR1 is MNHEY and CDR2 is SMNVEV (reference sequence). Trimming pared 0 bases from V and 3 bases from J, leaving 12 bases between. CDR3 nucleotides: TGTGCCAGCAGTTTATCCGGACAGCTATTCTACGAGCAGTACTTC. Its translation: CASSLSGQLFYEQYF.